This T cell receptor (beta chain) came from a study of control samples from healthy donors and cancer patients. The CDR3 is 15 residues long. CDR1 is LNHDA and CDR2 is SQIVND in the germline V gene (reference sequence). After removal of 4 bases from V and 7 bases from J, the junction contained 8 bases not matched to a gene. Clones were read by immunoSEQ multiplex PCR, and TCRdb kept only the in-frame ones, dropping some. The repertoire includes about 71,000 clones, 89% of them detected once, and about 19% sits in the top ten. The J gene is TRBJ2-1, the V gene TRBV19; 9 bases are shared with TRBD2. This sequence originates from a man between 60 and 70 years old with lung cancer. The sample taken for sequencing was PBMCs. The CDR3: CASSKTSGGGNEQFF. In DNA, the CDR3 is TGTGCCAGTAGTAAGACTAGCGGAGGCGGGAATGAGCAGTTCTTC.